The 17 T cell receptor beta chains given below trace back to one sample, sequenced in a study of blood T cell repertoires in COVID-19. Sequencing was performed with immunoSEQ multiplex PCR; in TCRdb, only in-frame clones are kept and a portion is missing. The profile covers under 200,000 clones, with 80% to 85% appearing a single time and under 3% taken by the ten largest. Material for sequencing was peripheral blood. The receptors stem from a human donor with acute or convalescent COVID-19. The donor label of this sample is uncertain.

This rearrangement joins TRBV30 to TRBJ1-2; 7 nucleotides agree with TRBD1. The CDR3 contains 17 residues. After removal of 0 bases from V and 1 base from J, the junction contained 11 bases not matched to a gene. CDR1 GTSNPN and CDR2 SVGIG come from the germline V gene (reference sequence). CDR3 sequence: CAWSVKGGTDLNYGYTF. CDR3 nucleotide sequence: TGTGCCTGGAGTGTAAAAGGGGGCACCGACCTTAACTATGGCTACACCTTC.

V and J are TRBV11-3 and TRBJ2-5; TRBD2 matches 16 bases. This CDR3 region has 16 residues. V shed 5 bases and J 6 bases; nucleotides not matched to a gene: 6. The V gene's germline CDR1 is SGHNT and CDR2 YENEEA. In DNA, the CDR3 is TGTGCCAGCAGCCCTGGGACTAGCGGGGGGGCTAAGACCCAGTACTTC. The encoded protein is CASSPGTSGGAKTQYF.

The chain recombines TRBV6-4 with TRBJ2-1; 9 bases agree with TRBD2. The trim removed 5 bases at V and 6 bases at J, leaving 5 bases unmatched. The CDR3 is 14 residues long. Germline CDR1 reads MRHNA; CDR2 reads SNTAGT. The CDR3 nucleotides read TGTGCCAGCAGTTCACTAGCGGGCCCCAATGAGCAGTTCTTC. This translates into CASSSLAGPNEQFF.

To note about this clone: This sample also contains other DNA sequences that code for the same CDR3. This chain joins TRBV6-5 and TRBJ1-5; perhaps TRBD1 as D (5 bases). This CDR3 spans 15 amino acids. Trimming removed 0 bases from V and 4 bases from J, with 10 bases in between. Germline loops: CDR1 MNHEY, CDR2 SVGAGI. The DNA for the CDR3 is TGTGCCAGCAGTTACTCGTCCGGGGGGAATCAGCCCCAGCATTTT. Protein product: CASSYSSGGNQPQHF.

The chain combines TRBV28 with TRBJ1-3; 7 nucleotides align to TRBD1. This CDR3 contains 16 residues. With V trimmed by 4 bases and J by 1 base, 7 bases remained unmatched. CDR1 and CDR2 (germline): MDHEN, SYDVKM. CDR3 protein: CASSYSGDRSGNTIYF. The CDR3 DNA reads as TGTGCCAGCAGTTATTCCGGGGACAGATCTGGAAACACCATATATTTT.

This sequence joins TRBV3-1 (or the pseudogene TRBV3-2) and TRBJ1-2; TRBD1 aligns across 7 bases. Losses at the gene ends were 11 bases for V and 4 bases for J; bases not matched to a gene: 10. CDR3 size: 13 residues. CDR1 LGHDT and CDR2 YNNKEL come from the germline V gene (reference sequence). Here the CDR3 DNA reads TGTGCCTCCTCGCTACAGGGGATCTATGGCTACACCTTC. It encodes CASSLQGIYGYTF.

V is TRBV5-1 and J is TRBJ2-7, with 7 positions matching TRBD1. CDR1 is SGHRS, CDR2 YFSETQ, per germline. The length of the CDR3 is 15 residues. Trimming cost V 0 bases and J 6 bases; bases outside gene matches: 9. CDR3 loop: CASSLDRGAAGEQYF. CDR3 bases: TGCGCCAGCAGCTTGGACAGGGGCGCGGCCGGCGAGCAGTACTTC.

V is TRBV7-8 and J is TRBJ2-2; TRBD1 is a possible D gene (5 bases). Per germline, CDR1 SGHVS and CDR2 FQNEAQ. The CDR3 has 15 residues. The germline V and J ends were trimmed by 4 bases and 6 bases, with 15 bases remaining between them. The CDR3 region has the DNA TGTGCCAGCAGCTCAAGGGGCAGGCTAGCCGGGGAGCTGTTTTTT. Protein product: CASSSRGRLAGELFF.

In DNA, the CDR3 is TGCGCCAGCAGCTGGGACTCCAGCCGGGAGCAGTTCTTC. This codes for CASSWDSSREQFF. This chain links TRBV5-1 with TRBJ2-1, with D possibly matching TRBD2 (6 bases). The CDR3 consists of 13 residues. Germline lookup yields CDR1 SGHRS and CDR2 YFSETQ. V dropped 3 bases and J dropped 10 bases, with 14 bases sitting between them.

CDR3 protein: CASSPDRGQDTQYF. In DNA form, the CDR3 reads TGTGCCAGCAGCCCCGACAGGGGGCAAGATACGCAGTATTTT. The rearrangement uses TRBV3-1 (or the pseudogene TRBV3-2) and TRBJ2-3; 10 bases are a match to TRBD1. V lost 4 bases and J lost 5; bases outside the gene matches: 3. Germline-derived CDR1 and CDR2 are LGHDT and YNNKEL (reference sequence). The length of the CDR3 is 14 residues.

This chain links TRBV5-1 with TRBJ2-2; perhaps TRBD1 as D (5 bases). Trimming shortened V by 0 bases and J by 6 bases, and 12 bases separated the two germline ends. The CDR3 contains 15 residues. Germline CDR1 reads SGHRS; CDR2 reads YFSETQ. The CDR3 bases are TGCGCCAGCAGCTTGGGCGCGATGGGGCCCGGGGAGCTGTTTTTT. Its translation: CASSLGAMGPGELFF.

The chain links TRBV9 to TRBJ2-3, with 7 bases matching TRBD2. Germline loops: CDR1 SGDLS, CDR2 YYNGEE. The V gene end was trimmed by 3 bases and the J gene end by 2 bases; junction bases not matched to a gene: 9. This CDR3 is built from 16 residues. Here the CDR3 DNA reads TGTGCCAGCAGCGCGGGGGTCGGGGGGAACACAGATACGCAGTATTTT. This encodes CASSAGVGGNTDTQYF.

This clone was seen a single time. The chain couples TRBV7-2 to TRBJ2-7; the match to TRBD1 covers 8 bases. The CDR3 consists of 15 residues. Germline assignment: CDR1 SGHTA and CDR2 FQGNSA. Unmatched junction bases numbered 7, after V lost 5 bases and J lost 1 base. This CDR3 reads CASSRDRLGSYEQYF. The CDR3 DNA follows: TGTGCCAGCAGCAGGGACAGGCTGGGATCCTACGAGCAGTACTTC.

This clone was picked up a small number of times. The chain is built from TRBV28 and TRBJ2-1, with 7 nucleotides matching TRBD1. The V segment lost 2 bases and the J segment 7 bases; nucleotides outside the gene matches: 14. CDR1 MDHEN and CDR2 SYDVKM come from the germline V gene. This CDR3 has 17 amino acids. DNA for the CDR3: TGTGCCAGCAGTTTAGGACCGAGACAGGGTAAAAGGAATGAGCAGTTCTTC. This encodes CASSLGPRQGKRNEQFF.

The rearrangement links TRBV5-1 to TRBJ1-5; D not certain. V lost 0 bases and J 2 bases, leaving 9 bases between the germline ends. The CDR3 covers 15 residues. CDR1 SGHRS and CDR2 YFSETQ come from the germline V gene. DNA of the CDR3: TGCGCCAGCAGCTTGGGCGGGGATGGCAATCAGCCCCAGCATTTT. Residues: CASSLGGDGNQPQHF.

A word on this clone: The junction departs from the called germline gene at one end, perhaps through a read error. Here the CDR3 reads CASSLGASGDQETQYF. Written as DNA, the CDR3 is TGTGCTAGCAGCTTAGGGGCTAGCGGGGATCAAGAGACCCAGTACTTC. This chain links TRBV7-7 with TRBJ2-5; the match to TRBD2 covers 9 bases. Germline V CDR1 and CDR2: SSHAT, FNYEAQ (reference sequence). The CDR3 loop spans 16 amino acids.

The chain uses TRBV7-3 and TRBJ2-2; D remains ambiguous. The germline CDR1 and CDR2 sequences are SGHTA and FQGTGA. The CDR3 sequence is 14 residues long. Trimming took 8 bases from V and 4 from J, leaving 14 bases between them. CDR3 region: CASQKVFGTGELFF. The DNA for the CDR3 is TGTGCCAGCCAGAAAGTCTTTGGCACCGGGGAGCTGTTTTTT.